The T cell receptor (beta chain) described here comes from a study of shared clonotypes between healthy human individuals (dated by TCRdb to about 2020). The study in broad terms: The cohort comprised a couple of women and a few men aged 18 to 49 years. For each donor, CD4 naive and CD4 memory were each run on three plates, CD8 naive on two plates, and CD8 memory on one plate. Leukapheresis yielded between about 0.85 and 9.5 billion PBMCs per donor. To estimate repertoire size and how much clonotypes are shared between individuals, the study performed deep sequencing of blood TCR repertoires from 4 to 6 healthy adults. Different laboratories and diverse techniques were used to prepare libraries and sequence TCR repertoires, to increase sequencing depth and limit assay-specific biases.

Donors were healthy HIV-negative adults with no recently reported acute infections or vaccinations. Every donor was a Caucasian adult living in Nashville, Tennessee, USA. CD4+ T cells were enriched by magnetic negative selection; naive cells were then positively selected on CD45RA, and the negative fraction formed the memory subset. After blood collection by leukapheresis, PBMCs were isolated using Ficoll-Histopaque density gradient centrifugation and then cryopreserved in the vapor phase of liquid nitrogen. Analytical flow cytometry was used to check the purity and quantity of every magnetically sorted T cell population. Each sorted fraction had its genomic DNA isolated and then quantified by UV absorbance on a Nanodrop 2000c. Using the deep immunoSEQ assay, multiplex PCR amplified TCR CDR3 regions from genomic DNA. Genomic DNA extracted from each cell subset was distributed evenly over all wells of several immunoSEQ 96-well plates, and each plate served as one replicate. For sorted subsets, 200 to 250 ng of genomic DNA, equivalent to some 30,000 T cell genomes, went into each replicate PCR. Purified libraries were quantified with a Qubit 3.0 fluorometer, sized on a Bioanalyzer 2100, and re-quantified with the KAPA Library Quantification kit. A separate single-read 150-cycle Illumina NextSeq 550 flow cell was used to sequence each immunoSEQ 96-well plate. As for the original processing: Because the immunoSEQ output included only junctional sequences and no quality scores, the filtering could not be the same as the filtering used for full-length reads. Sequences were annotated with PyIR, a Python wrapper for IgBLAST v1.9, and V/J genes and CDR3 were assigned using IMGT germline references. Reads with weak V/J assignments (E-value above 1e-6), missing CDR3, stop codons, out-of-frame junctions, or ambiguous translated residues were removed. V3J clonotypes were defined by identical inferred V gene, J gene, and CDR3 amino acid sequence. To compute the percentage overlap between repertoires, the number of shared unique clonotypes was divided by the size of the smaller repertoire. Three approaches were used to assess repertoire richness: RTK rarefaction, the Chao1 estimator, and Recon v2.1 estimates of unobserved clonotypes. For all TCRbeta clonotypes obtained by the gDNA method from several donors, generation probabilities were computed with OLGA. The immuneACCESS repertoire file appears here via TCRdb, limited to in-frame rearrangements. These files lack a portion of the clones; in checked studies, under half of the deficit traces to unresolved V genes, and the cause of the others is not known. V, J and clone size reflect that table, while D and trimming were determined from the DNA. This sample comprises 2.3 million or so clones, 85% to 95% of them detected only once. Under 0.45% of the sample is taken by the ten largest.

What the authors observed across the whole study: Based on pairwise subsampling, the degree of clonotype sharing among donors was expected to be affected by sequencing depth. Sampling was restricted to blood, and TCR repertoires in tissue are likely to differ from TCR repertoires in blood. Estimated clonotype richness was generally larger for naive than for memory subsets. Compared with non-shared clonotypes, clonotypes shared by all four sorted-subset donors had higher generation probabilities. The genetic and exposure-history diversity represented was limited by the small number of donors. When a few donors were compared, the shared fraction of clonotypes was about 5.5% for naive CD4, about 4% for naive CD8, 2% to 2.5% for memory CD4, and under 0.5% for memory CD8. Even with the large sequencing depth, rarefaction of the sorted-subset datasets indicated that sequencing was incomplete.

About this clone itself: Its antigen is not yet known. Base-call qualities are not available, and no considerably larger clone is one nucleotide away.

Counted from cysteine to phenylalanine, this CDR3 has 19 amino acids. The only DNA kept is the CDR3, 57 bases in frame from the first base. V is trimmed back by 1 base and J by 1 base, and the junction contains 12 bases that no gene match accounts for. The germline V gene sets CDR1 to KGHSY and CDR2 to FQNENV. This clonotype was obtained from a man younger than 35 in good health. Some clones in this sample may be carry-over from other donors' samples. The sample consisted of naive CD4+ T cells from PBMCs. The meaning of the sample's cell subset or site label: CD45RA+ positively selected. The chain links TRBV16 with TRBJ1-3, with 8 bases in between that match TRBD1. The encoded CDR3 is CASSQWGQDFSLSGNTIYF. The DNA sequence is TGTGCCAGCAGCCAATGGGGACAGGACTTTTCCTTATCTGGAAACACCATATATTTT. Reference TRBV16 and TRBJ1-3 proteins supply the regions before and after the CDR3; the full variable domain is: GEEVAQTPKHLVRGEGQKAKLYCAPIKGHSYVFWYQQVLKNEFKFLISFQNENVFDETGMPKERFSAKCLPNSPCSLEIQATKLEDSAVYFCASSQWGQDFSLSGNTIYFGEGSWLTVV.